The T cell receptor beta chain described here comes from a study of T-cell reconstitution after alpha-beta-depleted transplantation in children. About this clonotype: Its target is unknown.

During its preparation, the TCRbeta library received unique molecular identifiers. One entry per CDR3 protein, called by TCRdb with MiXCR from the PCR reads. The profile covers about 980,000 distinct CDR3 sequences, with about 29% appearing a single time and approximately 30% taken by the ten largest. Unmatched junction bases numbered 8, after V lost 3 bases and J lost 9 bases. CDR3 length: 15 amino acids. The germline CDR1 and CDR2 sequences are SGHTA and FQGNSA. General study findings and limits: Most T-cell counts and diversity one year after the transplant came from T cells that were newly produced. Expanded clones from the graft, numbering several hundred, reportedly supplied alpha-beta T cells about two months after transplant. High day-60 TCRbeta diversity in some patients came from surviving recipient T cells and thymic progenitors.

The V call is TRBV7-2, the J call TRBJ1-6; the match to TRBD1 covers 7 bases. Sequences were derived from PBMCs, mostly from graft donor cells, sampled 360 days after TCRalphabeta/CD19-depleted stem cell transplant. This clonotype was sampled from a boy in the first two years of life who had a stem cell transplant for SCID, so the T cells may come from the graft donor. CDR3 loop: CASSLTGPKGSPLHF. The CDR3 DNA sequence: TGTGCCAGCAGCTTGACAGGGCCAAAAGGTTCACCCCTCCACTTT.